This T cell receptor (beta chain) is from a study of blood T cell repertoires in COVID-19. Study as a whole: From T cells, B-cell-depleted T cells, or PBMCs came the material, which was cDNA or gDNA.

The CDR3 extends over 14 amino acids. Germline CDR1 GTSNPN, CDR2 SVGIG (reference sequence). V dropped 4 bases and J dropped 1 base, with 12 bases sitting between them. This table comes from immunoSEQ multiplex PCR, and its TCRdb copy is limited to in-frame clones, with some not included. The sample lists a few hundred thousand clones; around 89% were seen once. Sequencing was carried out using peripheral blood. This sequence joins TRBV30 and TRBJ2-3, with a tentative D call TRBD2 (5 bases). This TCR was sampled from a man in his 60s who had recovered from COVID-19. The CDR3 sequence is CAWNGDSGTDTQYF. The CDR3 DNA reads TGTGCCTGGAACGGGGATTCCGGCACAGATACGCAGTATTTT.